A selection of T cell receptor beta chains follows, all from one sample in a study of immune characterization of retroperitoneal liposarcoma. TCRdb re-analysed the PCR reads in MiXCR, keeping a single row per CDR3 protein. The data contain a few thousand distinct CDR3 sequences, under 45% of them singletons. Sample: tumor tissue. Receptors originate from a male donor with retroperitoneal liposarcoma. CDR3s include the opening cysteine and the closing phenylalanine or tryptophan. The order of the fields is clone size, V gene, CDR3 protein. Not every row has a clone size; where given, it reads once, few, many or a size class.

few,TRBV6-2/TRBV6-3,CASSYFGGSTDTQYF
few,TRBV6-6,CASSYSTAGALYNSPLHF
.,TRBV7-6,CATGVGANVLTF
.,TRBV6-6,CASTPGTSMGEQFF
.,TRBV12-3/TRBV12-4,CASSRAGGTEQFF
.,TRBV7-8,CASSSPGGRNTEAFF
.,TRBV6-1,CASSEWAVTGELFF
medium-sized,TRBV7-2,CASSPRRGPGANVLTF
.,TRBV12-3/TRBV12-4,CASSFSGPETQYF
.,TRBV4-1,CASSPPYKFRGPLPYNEQFF
.,TRBV6-4,CASSDSTSGSNEQFF
.,TRBV7-2,CASSETSGKGGETQYF
large,TRBV6-1,CASSPPGLANEQYF
large,TRBV7-2,CASSGELGVGETQFF
once,TRBV6-8,CASSPLPGQLAKNIQYF
once,TRBV11-3,CASSLAAGSPYEQYF
.,TRBV6-1,CASSKGRNEQFF
.,TRBV6-5,CASRRQGGGNSNQPQHF
medium-sized,TRBV6-1,CASSSTGASTDTQYF
medium-sized,TRBV12-3/TRBV12-4,CASSLVQLSSYEQYF
few,TRBV7-3,CASSFQAGFDNEQFF
medium-sized,TRBV6-1,CASSDGPPGLYEQYF
.,TRBV27,CASTSGPSYEQYF
large,TRBV6-1,CASHSGRAYNEQFF
.,TRBV6-1,CASSEVQSPSGGRTYNEQYF
large,TRBV7-2,CASSLEYTSYNEQFF
large,TRBV27,CASSPALAGAEQFF
.,TRBV12-3/TRBV12-4,CASSLNSPLHF
few,TRBV7-2,CASSLDSGGYNEQFF
medium-sized,TRBV6-5,CASSYSAGPPSYEQYF
few,TRBV6-5,CASSRTGTRGDYEQFF
.,TRBV6-8,CASRQGSGRGDTQYF
medium-sized,TRBV11-1,CASSNGRFIAGRRTDTQYF
medium-sized,TRBV6-5,CASRARNEQFF
few,TRBV6-5,CASSYSRFKGTIYNEQFF
.,TRBV28,CASSLGTSGEQFF
.,TRBV6-1,CASSERVAGNEQYF
.,TRBV7-3,CASSLTLRGGGDNEQFF
.,TRBV6-8,CASSSAGARNEQFF
.,TRBV6-8,CASRPDRSGANVLTF
.,TRBV25-1,CASSELVRYTDTQYF
few,TRBV6-4,CASSDRASTGELFF
large,TRBV6-1,CASSPWGTNYNEQFF
medium-sized,TRBV7-6,CASSLVGGGDTQYF
.,TRBV10-2,CASATPGLAGPDHNEQFF